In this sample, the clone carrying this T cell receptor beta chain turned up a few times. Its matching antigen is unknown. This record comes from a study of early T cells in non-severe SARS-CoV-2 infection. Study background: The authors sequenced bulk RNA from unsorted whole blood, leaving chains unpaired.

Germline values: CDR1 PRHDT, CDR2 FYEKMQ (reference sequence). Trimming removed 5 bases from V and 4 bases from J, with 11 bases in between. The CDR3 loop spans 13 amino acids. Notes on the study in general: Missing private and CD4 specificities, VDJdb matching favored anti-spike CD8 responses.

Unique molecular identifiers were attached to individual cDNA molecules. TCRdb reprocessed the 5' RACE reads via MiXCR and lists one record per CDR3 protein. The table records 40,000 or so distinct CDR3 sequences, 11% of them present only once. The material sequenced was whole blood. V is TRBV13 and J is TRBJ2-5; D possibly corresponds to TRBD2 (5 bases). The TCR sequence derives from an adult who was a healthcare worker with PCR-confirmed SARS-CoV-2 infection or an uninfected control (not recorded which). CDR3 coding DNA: TGTGCCAGCAGCCTGTCCGAGGGAGAGACCCAGTACTTC. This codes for CASSLSEGETQYF. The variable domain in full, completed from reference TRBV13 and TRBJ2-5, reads AAGVIQSPRHLIKEKRETATLKCYPIPRHDTVYWYQQGPGQDPQFLISFYEKMQSDKGSIPDRFSAQQFSDYHSELNMSSLELGDSALYFCASSLSEGETQYFGPGTRLLVL.